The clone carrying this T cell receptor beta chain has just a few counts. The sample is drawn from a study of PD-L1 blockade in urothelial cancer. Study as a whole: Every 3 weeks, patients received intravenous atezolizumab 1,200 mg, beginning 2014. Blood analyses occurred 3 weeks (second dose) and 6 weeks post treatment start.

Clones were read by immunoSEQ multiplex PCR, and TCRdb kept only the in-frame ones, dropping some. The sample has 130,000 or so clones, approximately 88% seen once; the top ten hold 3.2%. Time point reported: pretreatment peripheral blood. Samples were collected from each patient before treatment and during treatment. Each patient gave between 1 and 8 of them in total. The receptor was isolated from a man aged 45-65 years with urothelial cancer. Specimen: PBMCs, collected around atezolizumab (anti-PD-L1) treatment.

CDR3 DNA: TGTGCCAGCAGCGGGACAGGGGGATTTCTCGAGCAGTACTTC. This gives the protein CASSGTGGFLEQYF. The genes are TRBV9 and TRBJ2-7; 10 bases are shared with TRBD1. The CDR3 covers 14 residues. V lost 3 bases to trimming and J lost 6 bases; unmatched junction nucleotides: 6. From germline, CDR1 is SGDLS and CDR2 YYNGEE. The variable domain in full, with the rest retrieved from reference TRBV9 and TRBJ2-7, is DSGVTQTPKHLITATGQRVTLRCSPRSGDLSVYWYQQSLDQGLQFLIQYYNGEERAKGNILERFSAQQFPDLHSELNLSSLELGDSALYFCASSGTGGFLEQYFGPGTRLTVT.